The rows below give T cell receptor beta chains drawn from one sample of a study of blood T cell repertoires in COVID-19. TCRdb's table, derived via immunoSEQ multiplex PCR, lists solely in-frame clones and lacks some. This sample has nearly 400,000 clones; roughly 86% occur once, and the top ten carry 1.5% to 2%. Sequencing was performed on PBMCs or T cells enriched from blood (not recorded which). The receptor set was obtained from a woman between 25 and 40 years old who had recovered from COVID-19. CDR3s include the opening cysteine and the closing phenylalanine or tryptophan. A D gene is named only where the DNA matches it firmly. A row's size may be missing; if present it is once, few, many or a size class.

d_gene	v_gene	j_gene	abundance	CDR3aa	CDR3nt
TRBD1	TRBV25-1	TRBJ1-2	.	CASSAKQGAVGYTF	TGTGCCAGCAGTGCCAAACAGGGGGCCGTGGGCTACACCTTC
.	TRBV5-4	TRBJ2-7	.	CASSLKAGTPTYEQYF	TGTGCCAGCAGCTTGAAGGCAGGGACACCGACCTACGAGCAGTACTTC
TRBD1	TRBV18	TRBJ2-2	.	CASSPTLRQGANPGELFF	TGTGCCAGCTCACCAACATTACGACAGGGGGCGAACCCCGGGGAGCTGTTTTTT
TRBD1	TRBV18	TRBJ1-2	once	CASSRDSSLGYTF	TGTGCCAGCTCACGGGACAGTTCTCTCGGCTACACCTTC
TRBD1	TRBV24-1	TRBJ1-2	.	CATSDRNRDSGSGYTF	TGTGCCACCAGTGACAGAAATCGGGACAGCGGGAGTGGCTACACCTTC
.	TRBV18	TRBJ1-2	once	CASSPAQGSYGYTF	TGTGCCAGCTCACCGGCGCAGGGTAGCTATGGCTACACCTTC
.	TRBV19	TRBJ2-6	.	CASSPQGSGANVLTF	TGTGCCAGTAGTCCGCAGGGCTCTGGGGCCAACGTCCTGACTTTC
TRBD2	TRBV3-1/TRBV3-2	TRBJ2-2	once	CASALRASGYTGELFF	TGTGCCAGCGCCCTCCGGGCTAGCGGGTACACCGGGGAGCTGTTTTTT
.	TRBV4-2	TRBJ1-2	.	CASSQESRRSNYGYTF	TGTGCCAGCAGCCAAGAATCGAGGCGTTCTAACTATGGCTACACCTTC
.	TRBV12-3/TRBV12-4	TRBJ1-2	.	CASSFGGYYGYTF	TGTGCCAGCAGTTTCGGGGGGTACTATGGCTACACCTTC
.	TRBV2	TRBJ1-3	.	CASSDPTVGNTIYF	TGTGCCAGCAGTGACCCGACAGTTGGAAACACCATATATTTT
.	TRBV7-2	TRBJ1-5	.	CASSPSGPNQPQHF	TGTGCCAGCAGCCCCTCAGGTCCCAATCAGCCCCAGCATTTT
.	TRBV19	TRBJ1-5	.	CASMGAYSNQPQHF	TGTGCCAGTATGGGAGCTTATAGCAATCAGCCCCAGCATTTT
.	TRBV5-1	TRBJ1-2	.	CASSLALPGTDYGYTF	TGCGCCAGCAGCTTGGCTTTACCGGGAACCGACTATGGCTACACCTTC
TRBD1	TRBV6-5	TRBJ1-2	.	CASSTLDRGLGNYTF	TGTGCCAGCAGTACCCTTGACAGGGGGCTCGGAAATTACACCTTC
TRBD1	TRBV30	TRBJ2-2	.	CAWGQTGVEELFF	TGTGCCTGGGGACAGACAGGGGTAGAGGAGCTGTTTTTT
.	TRBV12-3/TRBV12-4	TRBJ2-7	.	CASKIQLFSEQYF	TGTGCCAGCAAAATTCAACTATTCTCCGAGCAGTACTTC
TRBD1	TRBV30	TRBJ2-5	.	CAWSRTGVEETQYF	TGTGCCTGGAGTAGGACAGGGGTGGAGGAGACCCAGTACTTC
.	TRBV6-5	TRBJ1-2	.	CASSPRGVNGYTF	TGTGCCAGCAGCCCCAGGGGCGTAAATGGCTACACCTTC
TRBD1	TRBV3-1/TRBV3-2	TRBJ1-1	.	CASSLGQGYTEAFF	TGTGCCAGCAGCCTTGGACAGGGTTACACTGAAGCTTTCTTT
TRBD2	TRBV2	TRBJ2-3	.	CASLGSGQSTDTQYF	TGTGCCAGCCTGGGTAGCGGGCAAAGCACAGATACGCAGTATTTT
TRBD2	TRBV29-1	TRBJ2-7	.	CSVRVKGTSGGAHEQYF	TGCAGCGTTAGAGTCAAGGGGACTAGCGGGGGGGCCCACGAGCAGTACTTC
.	TRBV19	TRBJ1-5	.	CASSWDIQGGNQPQHF	TGTGCCAGTAGTTGGGACATCCAAGGGGGCAATCAGCCCCAGCATTTT
TRBD2	TRBV27	TRBJ2-7	once	CASSLTGTSGYEQYF	TGTGCCAGCAGTTTAACTGGGACTAGCGGCTACGAGCAGTACTTC
.	TRBV28	TRBJ1-1	.	CAVNWRGRTEAFF	TGTGCCGTTAATTGGCGGGGGAGGACTGAAGCTTTCTTT
.	TRBV7-2	TRBJ1-5	.	CASSLWGHISNQPQHF	TGTGCCAGCAGCTTATGGGGACACATTAGCAATCAGCCCCAGCATTTT
.	TRBV11-3	TRBJ1-1	.	CASSLGANMNTEAFF	TGTGCCAGCAGCTTAGGAGCAAATATGAACACTGAAGCTTTCTTT
.	TRBV5-1	TRBJ1-2	.	CASSLVPPGGYTF	TGCGCCAGCAGCTTGGTACCCCCAGGAGGCTACACCTTC
.	TRBV6-5	TRBJ1-1	.	CASSYSIMNTEAFF	TGTGCCAGCAGTTACTCTATTATGAACACTGAAGCTTTCTTT
TRBD2	TRBV12-5	TRBJ2-1	.	CASGDGTSGKSYNEQFF	TGTGCTAGTGGCGATGGGACTAGCGGAAAATCCTACAATGAGCAGTTCTTC
.	TRBV5-6	TRBJ2-7	.	CASSLVYSPGRRYEQYF	TGTGCCAGCAGCTTGGTCTACTCCCCGGGTCGGAGGTACGAGCAGTACTTC
TRBD1	TRBV19	TRBJ2-6	.	CASGNEKPGQDISGANVLTF	TGTGCCAGTGGTAACGAAAAACCGGGACAGGATATCTCTGGGGCCAACGTCCTGACTTTC
TRBD1	TRBV28	TRBJ1-6	.	CAAQTGGNSPLHF	TGTGCCGCCCAGACAGGGGGTAATTCACCCCTCCACTTT
.	TRBV9	TRBJ2-2	.	CASSVRSGELFF	TGTGCCAGCAGCGTACGTTCCGGGGAGCTGTTTTTT
TRBD1	TRBV30	TRBJ2-2	once	CAWGDRGRAGELFF	TGTGCCTGGGGGGACAGGGGAAGAGCCGGGGAGCTGTTTTTT
TRBD2	TRBV28	TRBJ2-7	.	CASADGRVYEQYF	TGTGCCAGCGCAGACGGGAGGGTCTACGAGCAGTACTTC
.	TRBV18	TRBJ2-5	.	CASSPPGERRETQYF	TGTGCCAGCTCACCGCCCGGGGAACGCCGGGAGACCCAGTACTTC
.	TRBV19	TRBJ2-1	.	CASRLRDTTFFEQFF	TGTGCCAGTAGACTCCGGGACACGACGTTTTTTGAGCAGTTCTTC
TRBD1	TRBV2	TRBJ2-5	.	CASSEAKGQRETQYF	TGTGCCAGCAGTGAAGCCAAGGGACAGCGAGAGACCCAGTACTTC
TRBD1	TRBV9	TRBJ1-1	.	CASSGDRENTEAFF	TGTGCCAGCAGCGGAGACAGGGAGAACACTGAAGCTTTCTTT
.	TRBV9	TRBJ2-3	once	CASSEEGTLTDTQYF	TGTGCCAGCAGCGAGGAGGGGACTTTGACAGATACGCAGTATTTT
TRBD1	TRBV30	TRBJ2-1	.	CAWSRTGSYNEQFF	TGTGCCTGGAGCCGGACAGGCTCCTACAATGAGCAGTTCTTC
.	TRBV7-9	TRBJ2-5	.	CASSLVSSGETQYF	TGTGCCAGCAGCTTAGTATCCAGCGGGGAGACCCAGTACTTC
.	TRBV21-1	TRBJ2-1	.	CASSKGLPILYNEQFF	TGTGCCAGCAGCAAAGGACTCCCCATCTTATACAATGAGCAGTTCTTC
TRBD1	TRBV27	TRBJ1-2	once	CASSSRDRGVYGYTF	TGTGCCAGCAGTTCACGGGACAGGGGCGTCTATGGCTACACCTTC
.	TRBV6-5	TRBJ1-1	.	CASRSGRETEAFF	TGTGCCAGCAGGTCGGGAAGGGAGACTGAAGCTTTCTTT
.	TRBV7-9	TRBJ1-2	.	CASSLGGALGYTF	TGTGCCAGCAGCTTAGGCGGGGCTCTAGGCTACACCTTC
.	TRBV24-1	TRBJ2-1	once	CATSDVPSGEQFF	TGTGCCACCAGTGATGTCCCCTCCGGTGAGCAGTTCTTC
TRBD1	TRBV5-1	TRBJ2-7	.	CASSLAFGTGMYEQYF	TGCGCCAGCAGCTTGGCCTTCGGGACAGGGATGTACGAGCAGTACTTC
.	TRBV9	TRBJ1-6	.	CASSVGRISPLHF	TGTGCCAGCAGCGTCGGCAGGATTTCACCCCTCCACTTT
.	TRBV2	TRBJ2-2	few	CASSRGNTGELFF	TGTGCCAGCAGTCGGGGTAACACCGGGGAGCTGTTTTTT
TRBD2	TRBV19	TRBJ2-3	.	CASIGTSGRRLTDTQYF	TGTGCCAGTATTGGCACTAGCGGGAGAAGGCTCACAGATACGCAGTATTTT
TRBD1	TRBV24-1	TRBJ2-3	.	CATSDFTGGKGDTQYF	TGTGCCACCAGTGATTTTACAGGGGGCAAGGGGGATACGCAGTATTTT
TRBD2	TRBV4-1	TRBJ2-5	.	CASSQDIRVRAGSQETQYF	TGCGCCAGCAGCCAAGACATCAGGGTCCGAGCGGGGAGCCAAGAGACCCAGTACTTC
.	TRBV4-1	TRBJ2-5	.	CASSGEETQYF	TGCGCCAGCAGCGGGGAGGAGACCCAGTACTTC
TRBD1	TRBV13	TRBJ1-6	.	CASSSRTGGLNSPLHF	TGTGCCAGCAGCTCTCGGACAGGGGGCCTGAATTCACCCCTCCACTTT
TRBD1	TRBV19	TRBJ1-1	.	CATTSVGQELNTEAFF	TGTGCCACCACCAGTGTCGGACAGGAGTTGAACACTGAAGCTTTCTTT
.	TRBV5-4	TRBJ1-6	once	CASSLVGREQSPLHF	TGTGCCAGCAGCTTGGTGGGCAGGGAACAGTCACCCCTCCACTTT
.	TRBV4-1	TRBJ1-1	.	CASSQNFGSTEAFF	TGCGCCAGCAGCCAAAACTTTGGGAGCACTGAAGCTTTCTTT
TRBD2	TRBV19	TRBJ2-3	.	CASSIGAGARASTDTQYF	TGTGCCAGTAGTATCGGAGCGGGGGCCCGTGCTAGCACAGATACGCAGTATTTT